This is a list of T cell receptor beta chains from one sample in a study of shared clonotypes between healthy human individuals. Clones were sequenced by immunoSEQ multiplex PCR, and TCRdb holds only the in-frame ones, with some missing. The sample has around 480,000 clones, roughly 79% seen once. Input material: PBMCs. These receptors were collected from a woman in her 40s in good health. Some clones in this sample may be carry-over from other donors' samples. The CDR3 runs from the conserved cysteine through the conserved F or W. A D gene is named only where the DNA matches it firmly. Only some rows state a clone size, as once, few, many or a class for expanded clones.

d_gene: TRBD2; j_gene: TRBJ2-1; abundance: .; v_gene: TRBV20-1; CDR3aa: CTSGGSNEQFF; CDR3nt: TGCACATCAGGCGGGAGCAATGAGCAGTTCTTC
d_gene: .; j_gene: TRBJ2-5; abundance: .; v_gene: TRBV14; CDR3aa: CASSQDGGPQYF; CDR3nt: TGTGCCAGCAGCCAAGATGGCGGTCCCCAGTACTTC
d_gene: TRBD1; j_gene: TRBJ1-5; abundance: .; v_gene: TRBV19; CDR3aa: CASSNPRTGNQPQHF; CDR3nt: TGTGCCAGTAGTAACCCTCGGACAGGTAACCAGCCCCAGCATTTT
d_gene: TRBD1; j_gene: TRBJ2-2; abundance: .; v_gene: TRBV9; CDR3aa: CASSVEGADTGELFF; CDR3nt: TGTGCCAGCAGCGTAGAGGGGGCCGATACCGGGGAGCTGTTTTTT
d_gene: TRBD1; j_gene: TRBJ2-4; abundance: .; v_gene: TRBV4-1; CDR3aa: CASSQVGTAKNIQYF; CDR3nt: TGCGCCAGCAGCCAAGTGGGGACAGCAAAAAACATTCAGTACTTC
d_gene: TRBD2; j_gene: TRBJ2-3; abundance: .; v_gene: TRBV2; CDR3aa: CASRGGREATDTQYF; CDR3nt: TGTGCCAGCAGGGGGGGGCGGGAGGCCACAGATACGCAGTATTTT
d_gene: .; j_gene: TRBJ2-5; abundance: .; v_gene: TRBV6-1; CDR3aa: CASSESGRQETQYF; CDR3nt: TGTGCCAGCAGTGAAAGCGGGCGGCAAGAGACCCAGTACTTC
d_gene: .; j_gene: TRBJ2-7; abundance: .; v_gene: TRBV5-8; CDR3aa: CASSLDTGLGYEQYF; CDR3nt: TGTGCCAGCAGCTTGGACACCGGGTTAGGCTACGAGCAGTACTTC
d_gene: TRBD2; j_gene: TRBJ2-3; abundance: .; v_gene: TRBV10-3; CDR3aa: CAISEAGKSTDTQYF; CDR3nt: TGTGCCATCAGTGAAGCGGGGAAGAGCACAGATACGCAGTATTTT
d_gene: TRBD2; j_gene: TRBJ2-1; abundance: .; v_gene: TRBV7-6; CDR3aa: CASSSPGPSGIPGDEQFF; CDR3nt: TGTGCCAGCAGCTCACCCGGGCCTAGCGGGATTCCCGGGGATGAGCAGTTCTTC
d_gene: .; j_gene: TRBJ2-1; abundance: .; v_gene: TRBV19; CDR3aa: CASSIGGTRDNEQFF; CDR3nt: TGTGCCAGTAGTATCGGTGGGACAAGGGACAATGAGCAGTTCTTC
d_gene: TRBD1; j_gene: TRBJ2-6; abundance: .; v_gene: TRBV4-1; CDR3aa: CASSQERGTGRGANVLTF; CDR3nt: TGCGCCAGCAGCCAAGAGCGCGGGACAGGGCGTGGGGCCAACGTCCTGACTTTC
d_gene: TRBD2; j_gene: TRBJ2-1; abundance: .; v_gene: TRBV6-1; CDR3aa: CASNARLAGTNEQFF; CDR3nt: TGTGCCAGCAACGCTAGGTTAGCGGGGACCAATGAGCAGTTCTTC
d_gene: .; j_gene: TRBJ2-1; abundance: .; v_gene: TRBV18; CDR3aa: CASSPLSSWGRGEQFF; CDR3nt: TGTGCCAGCTCACCTCTTTCTTCCTGGGGGCGGGGTGAGCAGTTCTTC
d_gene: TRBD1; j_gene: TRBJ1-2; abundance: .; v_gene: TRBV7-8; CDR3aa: CASSPRQGFANYGYTF; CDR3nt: TGTGCCAGCAGCCCTCGACAGGGGTTCGCTAACTATGGCTACACCTTC
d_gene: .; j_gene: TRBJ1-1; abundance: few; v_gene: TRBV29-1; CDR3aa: CSVEEGAWNTEAFF; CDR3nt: TGCAGCGTTGAAGAGGGGGCGTGGAACACTGAAGCTTTCTTT
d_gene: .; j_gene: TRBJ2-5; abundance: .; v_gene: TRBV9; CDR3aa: CASSATDVIGTQYF; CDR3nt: TGTGCCAGCAGCGCCACGGACGTTATTGGGACCCAGTACTTC
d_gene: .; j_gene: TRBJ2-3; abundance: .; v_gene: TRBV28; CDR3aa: CASGSLLYTQYF; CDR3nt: TGTGCCAGCGGGAGCCTGTTGTATACGCAGTATTTT
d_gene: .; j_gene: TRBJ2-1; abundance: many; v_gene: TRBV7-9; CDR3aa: CASSLSLGQHEQFF; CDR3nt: TGTGCCAGCAGCTTAAGCTTAGGGCAACATGAGCAGTTCTTC
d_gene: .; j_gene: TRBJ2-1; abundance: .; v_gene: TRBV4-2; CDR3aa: CASSLADQGHEQFF; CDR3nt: TGTGCCAGCAGCCTGGCCGACCAAGGCCATGAGCAGTTCTTC
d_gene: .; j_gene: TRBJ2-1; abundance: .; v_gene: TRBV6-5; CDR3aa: CASGTTQFYNEQFF; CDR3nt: TGTGCCAGCGGTACCACCCAGTTTTACAATGAGCAGTTCTTC
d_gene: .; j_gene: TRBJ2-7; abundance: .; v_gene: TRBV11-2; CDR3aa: CASSPMYEQYF; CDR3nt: TGTGCCAGCAGCCCTATGTACGAGCAGTACTTC
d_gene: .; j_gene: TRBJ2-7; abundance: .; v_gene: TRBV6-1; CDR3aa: CASSEFEQYF; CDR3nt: TGTGCCAGCAGTGAATTCGAGCAGTACTTC